This TCR beta chain was identified during a study of blood T cell repertoires in COVID-19. Study-wide background: Samples of COVID-19 (acute and convalescent) were obtained from the United States, Italy and Spain.

Clones were read by immunoSEQ multiplex PCR, and TCRdb kept only the in-frame ones, dropping some. The data hold about 300,000 clones, with about 90% observed a single time. Trimming removed 4 bases from V and 2 bases from J; junction bases left unmatched: 12. Germline loops: CDR1 SGHRS, CDR2 YFSETQ. The CDR3 totals 16 residues. The sequence was obtained from a woman in her 50s who had been exposed to COVID-19. The chain is built from TRBV5-1 and TRBJ2-7, with TRBD1 matching 7 bases. Input material: PBMCs or T cells enriched from blood (not recorded which). CDR3 sequence reads: CASSPGTQGRAYEQYF. In DNA form, the CDR3 reads TGCGCCAGCAGCCCCGGAACACAGGGGAGAGCCTACGAGCAGTACTTC.